This TCR beta chain is from a study of shared clonotypes between healthy human individuals (dated by TCRdb to about 2020). Background for the entire study: A couple of women and a few men aged 18 to 49 years were included in the cohort. To increase sequencing depth and limit assay-specific biases, different laboratories used diverse techniques to prepare libraries and sequence TCR repertoires. Blood TCR repertoires of 5 or 6 healthy adults were deeply sequenced to estimate repertoire size and the extent of clonotype sharing between individuals. Between about 0.8 and 8.9 billion PBMCs per donor were obtained by leukapheresis. For each donor, three plates each were used for CD4 naive and CD4 memory, two plates were used for CD8 naive, and one plate was used for CD8 memory. Study-level results and caveats: Even with the large sequencing depth, rarefaction of the sorted-subset datasets indicated that sequencing was incomplete. The genetic and exposure-history diversity represented was limited by the small number of donors. Larger estimated clonotype richness was generally found for naive subsets than for memory subsets. Sharing across several donors was observed for about 5% of naive CD4, over 3% of naive CD8, 2.3% of memory CD4, and roughly 0.43% of memory CD8 clonotypes. Sampling was restricted to blood, and TCR repertoires in tissue are likely to differ from TCR repertoires in blood. Higher generation probabilities were observed for clonotypes shared by all four sorted-subset donors than for non-shared clonotypes. Based on pairwise subsampling, the degree of clonotype sharing among donors was expected to be affected by sequencing depth.

Remarks on this clone: Its antigen is unknown. Base qualities were left out, and no much larger clone turns up one base away.

Based on the germline V gene, the CDR1 and CDR2 sequences are SQVTM and ANQGSEA. For this chain, trimming is 6 bases at the V end and 7 bases at the J end, and the number of junction bases without a gene match is 11. From the cysteine up to the phenylalanine, the CDR3 has a length of 13 residues. This entry keeps only the CDR3 DNA: 39 bases, framed from base 1. TCR CDR3 regions were amplified from genomic DNA by multiplex PCR using the deep immunoSEQ assay. For each cell subset, the extracted genomic DNA was distributed evenly across all wells of several immunoSEQ 96-well plates, and each plate served as one replicate. For sorted subsets, 200 to 250 ng of genomic DNA, equivalent to 25,000 to 35,000 T cell genomes, went into each replicate PCR. Purified libraries were quantified with a Qubit 3.0 fluorometer, sized on a Bioanalyzer 2100, and re-quantified with the KAPA Library Quantification kit. A separate single-read 150-cycle Illumina NextSeq 550 flow cell was used to sequence each immunoSEQ 96-well plate. The study's processing was this. Because only junctional sequences without quality scores were contained in the immunoSEQ output, filtering matching that applied to full-length reads could not be performed. Sequences were annotated with PyIR, a Python wrapper for IgBLAST v1.9, and V/J genes and CDR3 were assigned using IMGT germline references. Reads with weak V/J assignments (E-value above 1e-6), missing CDR3, stop codons, out-of-frame junctions, or ambiguous translated residues were removed. V3J clonotypes were defined as sequences sharing an identical inferred V gene, J gene, and CDR3 amino acid sequence. Percentage overlap between repertoires was calculated by dividing the number of shared unique clonotypes by the size of the smaller repertoire. Three approaches were used to assess repertoire richness: RTK rarefaction, the Chao1 estimator, and Recon v2.1 estimates of unobserved clonotypes. Generation probabilities were computed with OLGA for all TCRbeta clonotypes obtained by the gDNA method from a few donors. TCRdb obtained this table from immuneACCESS and retained in-frame rearrangements with V and J assigned. These tables miss some clones; where compared with another copy, unresolved V genes account for less than half of the shortfall, and the remainder is unexplained. V and J calls and clone size are copied from that table; D and trimming were computed from the DNA. The sample table contains around 1.4 million clones; only one count was recorded for around 98.5% of them. The ten largest account for 0.36% of the sample.

The donors were healthy, HIV-negative adults who had no recently reported acute infections or vaccinations. All donors were Caucasian adults living in Nashville, Tennessee, USA. CD4+ T cells were enriched through magnetic negative selection, after which naive cells were positively selected on CD45RA and the remaining negative fraction served as the memory subset. Blood was collected by leukapheresis, and PBMCs were isolated by Ficoll-Histopaque density gradient centrifugation and then cryopreserved in liquid nitrogen vapor phase. Analytical flow cytometry was used to check the purity and quantity of each magnetically sorted T cell population. From each sorted fraction, genomic DNA was isolated and quantified by UV absorbance on a Nanodrop 2000c.

This sequence uses TRBV29-1 and TRBJ1-2, with 7 bases aligning to TRBD1. The sequence was obtained from a man aged 30-40 years in good health. Sequencing was done on a sample of naive CD4+ T cells sorted from blood. The intended sense of this specimen's cell subset or site label: CD45RA+ positively selected. The nucleotide sequence is given as TGCAGCGTCGGGGGGACAGTGAGGCTTGGCTACACCTTC. Protein translation: CSVGGTVRLGYTF.